The 19 T cell receptor beta chains given below trace back to one sample, sequenced in a study of blood T cell repertoires in COVID-19. Assay used: immunoSEQ multiplex PCR; TCRdb lists only in-frame clones, some missing. The sample carries more than 70,000 clones, 80% recorded once. Sequencing was performed on peripheral blood. The receptor set was obtained from a woman aged 70 to 79 with acute or convalescent COVID-19.

The chain couples TRBV10-3 to TRBJ2-7; 9 bases line up with TRBD2. The germline gives CDR1 ENHRY, CDR2 SYGVKD. This CDR3 has 14 amino acids. V gave up 4 bases and J gave up 0 bases; unmatched junction bases: 1. CDR3 sequence reads: CAISATSGSYEQYF. CDR3 sequence (DNA): TGTGCCATCAGTGCGACTAGCGGCTCCTACGAGCAGTACTTC.

The chain joins TRBV6-5 to TRBJ2-1; 7 bases are shared with TRBD2. This CDR3 comprises 14 residues. CDR1 is MNHEY, CDR2 SVGAGI, per germline. The J segment lost 8 bases and the V segment lost 2 bases, leaving 6 bases of the junction unmatched. The CDR3 sequence is CASSYGGGRYEQFF. The DNA for the CDR3 is TGTGCCAGCAGTTACGGGGGAGGGCGGTATGAGCAGTTCTTC.

The chain links TRBV4-2 to TRBJ2-7; 10 positions match TRBD2. Per the germline V gene, CDR1 is LGHNA and CDR2 is YNFKEQ. CDR3 length: 15 residues. J gave up 3 bases and V 1 base, and 3 bases lay outside the gene matches. The CDR3 nucleotides are TGTGCCAGCAGCCAAGGTAGCGGGGGGAACTACGAGCAGTACTTC. This encodes CASSQGSGGNYEQYF.

The V and J genes are TRBV4-1 and TRBJ1-5; D may be TRBD1 (6 bases). V was cut by 3 bases and J by 1 base, with 19 bases left in between. The germline gives CDR1 MGHRA, CDR2 YSYEKL. CDR3 length: 18 amino acids. CDR3 amino acids: CASSQRGPPGQSNQPQHF. The CDR3 DNA sequence: TGCGCCAGCAGCCAGCGAGGGCCCCCCGGACAGAGCAATCAGCCCCAGCATTTT.

The rearrangement links TRBV7-6 to TRBJ2-1; 7 positions agree with TRBD2. This CDR3 contains 17 residues. Germline CDR1 reads SGHVS; CDR2 reads FNYEAQ. V was clipped by 2 bases and J by 5 bases; unmatched bases: 12. The CDR3 spells CASSLHGLADINNEQFF. CDR3 nucleotides: TGTGCCAGCAGCTTACACGGCCTAGCGGACATTAACAATGAGCAGTTCTTC.

This clone was detected a few times. This chain's CDR3 is CAWSTGGGHNSPLHF. Here the CDR3 DNA reads TGTGCCTGGAGTACAGGGGGCGGTCATAATTCACCCCTCCACTTT. The gene calls are TRBV30 and TRBJ1-6; 9 bases fit TRBD1. Trimming cost V 2 bases and J 5 bases; bases outside gene matches: 4. This CDR3 contains 15 residues. CDR1 GTSNPN and CDR2 SVGIG come from the germline V gene (reference sequence). Full variable domain (remainder filled in from reference TRBV30 and TRBJ1-6): SQTIHQWPATLVQPVGSPLSLECTVEGTSNPNLYWYRQAAGRGLQLLFYSVGIGQISSEVPQNLSASRPQDRQFILSSKKLLLSDSGFYLCAWSTGGGHNSPLHFGNGTRLTVT.

This clone came up a few times. V usage is TRBV30 and J usage is TRBJ2-7, with 14 nucleotides matching TRBD2. The trim removed 4 bases at V and 2 bases at J, leaving 13 bases unmatched. This CDR3 has 18 amino acids. Germline V gives CDR1 GTSNPN, CDR2 SVGIG (reference sequence). CDR3 bases: TGTGCCTGGACTCATGCCGGGACTAGCGGGAGCTGGGCCTACGAGCAGTACTTC. Amino acid sequence: CAWTHAGTSGSWAYEQYF.

J is TRBJ1-6 and V is TRBV30; 10 positions agree with TRBD1. V lost 1 base and J lost 7; bases outside the gene matches: 1. This CDR3 is built from 14 residues. CDR1 GTSNPN and CDR2 SVGIG come from the germline V gene (reference sequence). The CDR3 DNA follows: TGTGCCTGGAGTGAGACAGGGGGCAATTCACCCCTCCACTTT. Protein: CAWSETGGNSPLHF. Together with reference TRBV30 and TRBJ1-6, the CDR3 gives the full variable domain: SQTIHQWPATLVQPVGSPLSLECTVEGTSNPNLYWYRQAAGRGLQLLFYSVGIGQISSEVPQNLSASRPQDRQFILSSKKLLLSDSGFYLCAWSETGGNSPLHFGNGTRLTVT.

The CDR3 here is CASSPRGAGNTGELFF. The DNA of the CDR3 is TGCGCCAGCAGCCCCCGAGGTGCGGGGAACACCGGGGAGCTGTTTTTT. The V and J genes are TRBV5-1 and TRBJ2-2, with D maybe TRBD2 (5 bases). Germline values: CDR1 SGHRS, CDR2 YFSETQ. Deletions cut 4 bases from V and 1 base from J, with 14 bases between. The CDR3 totals 16 residues.

The chain recombines TRBV28 with TRBJ1-1, with TRBD1 identical over 7 bases. Trimming at V came to 5 bases and at J to 1 base, leaving 7 bases not matched to a gene. This CDR3 comprises 15 residues. In germline, CDR1 is MDHEN, CDR2 SYDVKM. The DNA of the CDR3 is TGTGCCAGCAGTCCAAGACAGGGAGCGAACACTGAAGCTTTCTTT. Its translation: CASSPRQGANTEAFF.

The rearrangement links TRBV11-2 to TRBJ2-3; TRBD2 matches 10 bases. The CDR3 contains 17 residues. V lost 5 bases and J lost 5; bases outside the gene matches: 13. Per germline, CDR1 SGHAT and CDR2 FQNNGV. The CDR3, as DNA: TGTGCCAGCAGCCAAGACCCAGCGGGAGGGCCGGGAGATACGCAGTATTTT. Encoded protein: CASSQDPAGGPGDTQYF.

This clone was found once. The V gene is TRBV11-2, the J gene TRBJ2-2; 9 bases fit TRBD1. Trimming at V came to 6 bases and at J to 2 bases, leaving 7 bases not matched to a gene. Germline lookup yields CDR1 SGHAT and CDR2 FQNNGV. This CDR3 has 16 residues. The CDR3 here is CASRKTGGVNTGELFF. As DNA, the CDR3 is TGTGCCAGCAGGAAAACAGGGGGCGTTAACACCGGGGAGCTGTTTTTT.

This chain connects TRBV29-1 to TRBJ2-3, with a possible D match to TRBD2 (5 bases). From germline, CDR1 is SQVTM and CDR2 ANQGSEA. The CDR3 runs to 13 residues. Trimming left V 0 bases short and J 4 bases short, with 8 bases between. CDR3 protein: CSVEDRGPDTQYF. CDR3 bases: TGCAGCGTTGAAGATCGAGGGCCAGATACGCAGTATTTT.

This chain connects TRBV2 to TRBJ2-2, with 7 nucleotides matching TRBD2. The CDR3 runs 14 residues. Germline loops: CDR1 SNHLY, CDR2 FYNNEI. Trimming cost V 5 bases and J 7 bases; bases outside gene matches: 7. The CDR3 DNA sequence: TGTGCCAGCAGTTGGGGCGGGGGAGTCGGGGAGCTGTTTTTT. Residues: CASSWGGGVGELFF.

The chain has TRBV29-1 and TRBJ2-2; 10 nucleotides line up with TRBD2. Per germline, CDR1 SQVTM and CDR2 ANQGSEA. V lost 7 bases and J lost 2; bases outside the gene matches: 4. The CDR3 runs 14 residues. The CDR3 loop reads CSALAGANTGELFF. DNA of the CDR3: TGCAGCGCGCTAGCGGGGGCCAACACCGGGGAGCTGTTTTTT.

V and J are TRBV12-3 or TRBV12-4 and TRBJ1-3; 8 nucleotides line up with TRBD1. The J segment lost 2 bases and the V segment lost 6 bases, leaving 0 bases of the junction unmatched. The CDR3 spans 13 residues. The CDR3 DNA reads as TGTGCCAGCAGACAGGGGGCTGGAAACACCATATATTTT. It specifies CASRQGAGNTIYF.

The J gene is TRBJ1-3, the V gene TRBV30, with D uncertain. Trimming left V 6 bases short and J 2 bases short, with 5 bases between. Germline V gene data show CDR1 as GTSNPN and CDR2 as SVGIG (reference sequence). The CDR3 spans 11 residues. CDR3 loop: CACTPGNTIYF. Here the CDR3 DNA reads TGTGCCTGTACACCTGGAAACACCATATATTTT.

V usage is TRBV12-3 or TRBV12-4 and J usage is TRBJ2-5; tentative D call: TRBD1 (7 bases). Deletions cut 5 bases from V and 2 bases from J, with 9 bases between. This CDR3 comprises 13 residues. CDR3 DNA sequence: TGTGCCAGCAGTGCGGGACAGCAAGAGACCCAGTACTTC. Its translation: CASSAGQQETQYF.

Points on this clone: A read error is possible here, since a much larger clone lies one base away. The chain has TRBV2 and TRBJ2-2; D gene uncertain. CDR1 SNHLY and CDR2 FYNNEI come from the germline V gene. V was trimmed by 6 bases and J by 0 bases, leaving 5 bases between them. This CDR3 is built from 13 residues. For the CDR3, the DNA is TGTGCCAGCAGCGCGGCGAACACCGGGGAGCTGTTTTTT. Translating it yields CASSAANTGELFF.